Listed here is a single T cell receptor beta chain. The method was immunoSEQ multiplex PCR; TCRdb's version includes in-frame clones alone and lacks a portion of them. The table shows about 10,000 clones, with roughly 80% occurring only once. These data come from a study of T cells after posttransplantation cyclophosphamide. Treatment was busulfan-fludarabine conditioning, a marrow graft, and cyclophosphamide on days +3 and +4. The germline gives CDR1 SGHAT, CDR2 FQDESV (reference sequence). CDR3 length: 16 residues. Trimming removed 5 bases from V and 5 bases from J; junction bases left unmatched: 8.

Sequenced material: PBMCs, taken approximately 1,800 days after allogeneic stem cell transplant with posttransplant cyclophosphamide. J is TRBJ2-1 and V is TRBV11-1; 11 bases line up with TRBD2. This TCR was sampled from a female patient aged 50-60 years who received an allogeneic stem cell transplant from a related donor, was CMV-positive, and had no GVHD. A share of the T cells may be of graft donor origin. CDR3 in amino acids: CASSNPGTSGHNEQFF. As DNA, the CDR3 is TGTGCCAGCAGCAATCCCGGGACTAGCGGCCACAATGAGCAGTTCTTC.